This TCR beta chain was captured in a study of Graves' ophthalmopathy and Graves' hyperthyroidism. Study summary: Absence of ophthalmopathy within 18 months of follow-up defined stable hyperthyroidism. Study-wide results and caveats: Blood was where most expanded thyroid clonotypes above 0.001 frequency also turned up.

Germline loops: CDR1 SGHVS, CDR2 FNYEAQ. The CDR3 spans 12 residues. The study recruited hyperthyroidism patients aged 18 to 65 who were newly diagnosed, under 2 months' duration. Notes on this clonotype: Its specificity is not known.

Amplification from RNA transcripts yielded the TCR beta CDR3 regions. HTBI-primed RT-PCR formed the first round, and a multiplex PCR formed the second. TCRdb redid the calling of the multiplex PCR reads with MiXCR, one entry per CDR3 protein. The sample gives about 550,000 distinct CDR3 sequences, about 35% of which show up once; about 4.6% is in the top ten. This receptor was taken from an adult man with Graves' hyperthyroidism. Sample: peripheral blood or thyroid tissue (not recorded which). V gene TRBV7-6 combines with J gene TRBJ2-5, with D unresolved. Gene TRBJ2-1 matches the end of the DNA better, so the J call may be wrong. The CDR3 sequence is CASSLGPREQFF. DNA for the CDR3: TGTGCCAGCAGCTTAGGGCCCCGTGAGCAGTTCTTC.